This TCR beta chain was found in a study of blood T cell repertoires in COVID-19. Overall study: The United States, Italy and Spain provided the acute and convalescent COVID-19 samples.

As handled by the study authors: It was from reference gene primer amplification that nucleated cell counts were estimated. Assay used: immunoSEQ multiplex PCR; TCRdb lists only in-frame clones, some missing. That table gives V, J and clone size, and the DNA gave D and trimming. The table records under 350,000 clones, roughly nine tenths of them present only once. Seattle enrolled patients during active infection and tracked them longitudinally. Germline V lookup: CDR1 KGHSH, CDR2 LQKENI. The CDR3 runs to 16 residues. V was pared by 2 bases and J by 2 bases, with 15 bases between. The gene calls are TRBV18 and TRBJ1-2, with D possibly TRBD1 on 6 matching bases. The receptor comes from a woman in her 30s with COVID-19, enrolled during active disease. Sequenced: peripheral blood. Here the CDR3 DNA reads TGTGCCAGCTCACCAACAGGGATCCCCCCCAACTATGGCTACACCTTC. It is translated as CASSPTGIPPNYGYTF.